The 8 T cell receptor beta chains listed next were all sequenced from one sample in a study of blood T cell repertoires in COVID-19. The table came from immunoSEQ multiplex PCR; TCRdb's copy has only in-frame clones and leaves some out. The table has about 72,000 clones, 90% seen once; the top ten hold over 8%. The sample consisted of peripheral blood. The source is a human donor in a cohort sampled during active COVID-19.

This clone came up once. The rearrangement links TRBV3-1 (or the pseudogene TRBV3-2) to TRBJ2-3, with D possibly matching TRBD2 (6 bases). Per the germline V gene, CDR1 is LGHDT and CDR2 is YNNKEL (reference sequence). V lost 0 bases and J 5 bases, leaving 21 bases between the germline ends. The CDR3 is made up of 18 amino acids. The CDR3 DNA is TGTGCCAGCAGCCAAGATAGAACTAGCCCCGGAAGCGGAGATACGCAGTATTTT. Its protein is CASSQDRTSPGSGDTQYF.

J is TRBJ2-1 and V is TRBV28, with 9 bases identical to TRBD1. With 6 bases clipped from V and 4 bases from J, the junction kept 7 bases outside the gene matches. Germline V gene data show CDR1 as MDHEN and CDR2 as SYDVKM. The CDR3 covers 15 residues. CDR3: CASREGQGGYNEQFF. In nucleotides, the CDR3 is TGTGCCAGCAGAGAGGGACAGGGAGGGTACAATGAGCAGTTCTTC. Based on the CDR3 plus reference TRBV28 and TRBJ2-1, the full variable domain is DVKVTQSSRYLVKRTGEKVFLECVQDMDHENMFWYRQDPGLGLRLIYFSYDVKMKEKGDIPEGYSVSREKKERFSLILESASTNQTSMYLCASREGQGGYNEQFFGPGTRLTVL.

This chain connects TRBV18 to TRBJ2-5, with D unresolved. This CDR3 has 13 amino acids. V was clipped by 2 bases and J by 5 bases, with 9 bases between them. CDR1 KGHSH and CDR2 LQKENI come from the germline V gene. CDR3 in DNA: TGTGCCAGCTCACCAGATAGTTCGGAGACCCAGTACTTC. Protein sequence: CASSPDSSETQYF.

V gene TRBV19 combines with J gene TRBJ2-3; D might be TRBD2 (5 bases). CDR1 is LNHDA and CDR2 is SQIVND in the germline V gene (reference sequence). V was pared by 1 base and J by 4 bases, with 9 bases between. CDR3 length: 14 amino acids. CDR3 protein: CASSIGRVADTQYF. CDR3 coding DNA: TGTGCCAGTAGTATAGGGCGGGTAGCAGATACGCAGTATTTT.

Details on this clone: A read error may account for a junction end that differs from germline. This sequence joins TRBV5-1 and TRBJ2-1; 8 positions agree with TRBD2. The germline V gene has CDR1 SGHRS and CDR2 YFSETQ. The CDR3 length is 13 residues. The CDR3 DNA reads as TGCGCCAGCAGAGGGACTAGTTTAAATGAGCAATTCTTC. Encoded protein: CASRGTSLNEQFF.

CDR3 residues: CASSQDLAWEQYF. Here the CDR3 DNA reads TGTGCCAGCAGCCAAGACCTAGCATGGGAGCAGTACTTC. The chain uses TRBV4-2 and TRBJ2-7, with D perhaps TRBD2 (5 bases). The CDR3 sequence is 13 residues long. Germline CDR1 reads LGHNA; CDR2 reads YNFKEQ. Trimming shortened V by 0 bases and J by 7 bases, and 10 bases separated the two germline ends.

The count of this clone is one. The V and J genes are TRBV28 and TRBJ2-5; weak D call: TRBD1 (6 bases). Trimming stripped 6 bases from V and 9 bases from J, with 23 bases between. Per the germline V gene, CDR1 is MDHEN and CDR2 is SYDVKM. This CDR3 contains 15 residues. As DNA, the CDR3 is TGTGCCAGCAGCCCCCTCGGGACACAGGGCTCGGCCCAGTACTTC. Its translation: CASSPLGTQGSAQYF. Full variable domain (rest looked up from reference TRBV28 and TRBJ2-5): DVKVTQSSRYLVKRTGEKVFLECVQDMDHENMFWYRQDPGLGLRLIYFSYDVKMKEKGDIPEGYSVSREKKERFSLILESASTNQTSMYLCASSPLGTQGSAQYFGPGTRLLVL.

The V and J genes are TRBV19 and TRBJ2-5; D gene ambiguous. Trimming took 3 bases from V and 1 from J, leaving 9 bases between them. CDR3 length: 14 residues. The V gene's germline CDR1 is LNHDA and CDR2 SQIVND (reference sequence). CDR3 coding DNA: TGTGCCAGTAGTATGCTAGGATTCCAAGAGACCCAGTACTTC. Translated: CASSMLGFQETQYF.